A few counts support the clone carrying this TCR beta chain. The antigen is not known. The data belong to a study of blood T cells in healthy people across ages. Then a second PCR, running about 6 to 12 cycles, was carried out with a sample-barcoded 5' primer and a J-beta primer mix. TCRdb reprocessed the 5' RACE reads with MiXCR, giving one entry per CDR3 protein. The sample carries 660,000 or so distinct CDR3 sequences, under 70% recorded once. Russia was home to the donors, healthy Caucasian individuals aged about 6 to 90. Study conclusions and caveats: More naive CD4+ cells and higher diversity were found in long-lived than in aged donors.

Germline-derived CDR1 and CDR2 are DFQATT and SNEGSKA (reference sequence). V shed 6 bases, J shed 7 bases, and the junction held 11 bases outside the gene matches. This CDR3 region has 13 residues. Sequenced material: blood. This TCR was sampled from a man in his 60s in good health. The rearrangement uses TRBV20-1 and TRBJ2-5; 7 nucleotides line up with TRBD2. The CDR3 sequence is CSAPGLVGGTQYF. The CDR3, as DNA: TGCAGTGCACCCGGACTAGTCGGGGGGACCCAGTACTTC.